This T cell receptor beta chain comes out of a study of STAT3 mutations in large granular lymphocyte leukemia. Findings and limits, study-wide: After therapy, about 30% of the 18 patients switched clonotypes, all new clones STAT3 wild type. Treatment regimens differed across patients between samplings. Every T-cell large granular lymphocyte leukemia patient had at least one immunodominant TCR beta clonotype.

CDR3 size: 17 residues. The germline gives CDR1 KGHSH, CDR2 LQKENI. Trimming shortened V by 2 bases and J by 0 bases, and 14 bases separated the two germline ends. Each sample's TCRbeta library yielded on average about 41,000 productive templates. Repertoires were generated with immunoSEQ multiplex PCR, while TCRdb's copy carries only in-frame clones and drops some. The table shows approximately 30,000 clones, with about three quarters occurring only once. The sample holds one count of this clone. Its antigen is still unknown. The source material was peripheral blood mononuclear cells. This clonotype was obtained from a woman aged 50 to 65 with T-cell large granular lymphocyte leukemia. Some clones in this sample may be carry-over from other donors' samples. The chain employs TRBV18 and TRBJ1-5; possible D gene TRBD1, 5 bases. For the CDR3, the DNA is TGTGCCAGCTCACCAGGTTTCGGGGCCCTTAGCAATCAGCCCCAGCATTTT. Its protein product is CASSPGFGALSNQPQHF. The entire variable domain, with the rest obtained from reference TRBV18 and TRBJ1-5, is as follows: NAGVMQNPRHLVRRRGQEARLRCSPMKGHSHVYWYRQLPEEGLKFMVYLQKENIIDESGMPKERFSAEFPKEGPSILRIQQVVRGDSAAYFCASSPGFGALSNQPQHFGDGTRLSIL.